Following are 25 T cell receptor beta chains from one sample sequenced in a study of patients and donors after allogeneic stem cell transplantation. In TCRdb, the RT-PCR reads were re-called with MiXCR into one record per CDR3 protein. The table records 37,000 or so distinct CDR3 sequences, more than 30% of them present only once. The sample consisted of blood, either unsorted or a sorted T cell fraction (not recorded which). The receptors here all came from a human donor who was either an allogeneic HSCT recipient or a stem cell or donor lymphocyte infusion donor (not recorded which). It is not recorded whose cells these are; they may come from a transplant donor.

On this clonotype: One end of the junction fails to match germline, which may point to a read error. The chain is built from TRBV27 and TRBJ2-4; D gene ambiguous. Germline V gives CDR1 MNHEY, CDR2 SMNVEV (reference sequence). This CDR3 has 14 amino acids. In nucleotides, the CDR3 is TGTGCCACCAAGGGCTGGGCAGCCGAAAACATTCAGTACTTC. Its protein is CATKGWAAENIQYF.

V is TRBV20-1 and J is TRBJ2-7, with D perhaps matching TRBD1 (5 bases). CDR3 length: 12 residues. CDR1 and CDR2 from the germline V gene are DFQATT and SNEGSKA (reference sequence). The V end lost 2 bases, the J end lost 3 bases, and 8 bases lay between the germline ends. The CDR3 nucleotides read TGCAGTGCTAGACAGGGTATCTACGAGCAGTACTTC. Its translation is CSARQGIYEQYF.

The chain has TRBV7-9 and TRBJ1-1, with D possibly matching TRBD1 (5 bases). Germline V CDR1 and CDR2: SEHNR, FQNEAQ (reference sequence). V was pared by 2 bases and J by 8 bases, with 6 bases between. The CDR3 consists of 11 residues. DNA for the CDR3: TGTGCCAGCAGCTTACGGGGCGAAGCTTTCTTT. Its protein product is CASSLRGEAFF.

This clonotype came up a few times. The chain recombines TRBV4-1 with TRBJ1-4, with 7 nucleotides matching TRBD1. Trimming cost V 2 bases and J 4 bases; bases outside gene matches: 4. The CDR3 loop spans 15 amino acids. In germline, CDR1 is MGHRA, CDR2 YSYEKL. The CDR3 here is CASSQNRGFNEKLFF. The CDR3 DNA is TGCGCCAGCAGCCAAAACAGGGGTTTTAATGAAAAACTGTTTTTT.

This chain connects TRBV20-1 to TRBJ2-1; TRBD2 is a possible D gene (6 bases). V lost 3 bases to trimming and J lost 3 bases, with 18 bases between them. The CDR3 has 16 amino acids. Per the germline V gene, CDR1 is DFQATT and CDR2 is SNEGSKA (reference sequence). The CDR3 bases are TGCAGTGCTAGGACTCAAACTAGCACCATCTACAATGAGCAGTTCTTC. It is translated as CSARTQTSTIYNEQFF.

This clonotype was seen only a few times. The V gene is TRBV7-9, the J gene TRBJ1-4; perhaps TRBD1 as D (5 bases). Trimming cost V 7 bases and J 4 bases, with 13 bases left between them. The germline V gene has CDR1 SEHNR and CDR2 FQNEAQ (reference sequence). The CDR3 sequence is 14 residues long. The DNA for the CDR3 is TGTGCCAGCACCCTCCATAGGGGTAATGAAAAACTGTTTTTT. Amino acid sequence: CASTLHRGNEKLFF.

This chain joins TRBV5-1 and TRBJ1-5; TRBD1 might be the D (5 bases). CDR3 size: 16 residues. The germline gives CDR1 SGHRS, CDR2 YFSETQ. Deletions cut 4 bases from V and 2 bases from J, with 16 bases between. CDR3 DNA sequence: TGCGCCAGCAGCAAGGACGTTGTGGGGGGCAATCAGCCCCAGCATTTT. The encoded protein is CASSKDVVGGNQPQHF.

This clonotype was recorded a few times. The chain employs TRBV20-1 and TRBJ2-3, with unresolved D. Germline CDR1 reads DFQATT; CDR2 reads SNEGSKA (reference sequence). The CDR3 covers 14 residues. Trimming pared 0 bases from V and 2 bases from J, leaving 9 bases between. DNA for the CDR3: TGCAGTGCTAGAGATCCCCTACACACAGATACGCAGTATTTT. Its translation is CSARDPLHTDTQYF.

This clonotype was counted between two and nine times. J is TRBJ2-5 and V is TRBV4-3, with D possibly being TRBD2 (6 bases). The CDR3 is 19 residues long. The ends were cut back, 2 bases at V and 5 bases at J, with 27 bases in the middle. Looked up from germline, CDR1 is LGHNA and CDR2 is YSLEER. The CDR3 reads CASSQCRGFWGRTWETQYF. CDR3 nucleotide sequence: TGCGCCAGCAGCCAATGCCGGGGGTTTTGGGGTAGGACATGGGAGACCCAGTACTTC.

The CDR3 region has the DNA TGTGCCAGCAGCTCGCCGGGACTAGCGGGAGAGAAGCAGTTCTTC. Translation: CASSSPGLAGEKQFF. This chain uses TRBV7-8 with TRBJ2-1, with 14 nucleotides matching TRBD2. The length of the CDR3 is 15 residues. Germline assignment: CDR1 SGHVS and CDR2 FQNEAQ. V gave up 4 bases and J gave up 11 bases; unmatched junction bases: 7.

This rearrangement joins TRBV12-3 or TRBV12-4 to TRBJ1-5; D unclear. Trimming took off 7 bases at V and 7 bases at J, with 11 bases between the two ends. This CDR3 comprises 12 residues. CDR3 in amino acids: CASTGGRQPQHF. CDR3 bases: TGTGCCAGCACCGGAGGGAGGCAGCCCCAGCATTTT.

This clonotype came up a few times. V is TRBV12-3 or TRBV12-4 and J is TRBJ1-4; no reliable D call. The CDR3 has 14 residues. V lost 5 bases to trimming and J lost 6 bases, with 13 bases between them. The DNA for the CDR3 is TGTGCCAGCAGTCCTGGGAGGAGGGATGAAAAACTGTTTTTT. Translation: CASSPGRRDEKLFF.

The chain joins TRBV7-3 to TRBJ2-1; TRBD2 agrees at 7 bases. CDR1 SGHTA and CDR2 FQGTGA come from the germline V gene. Losses at the gene ends were 5 bases for V and 5 bases for J; bases not matched to a gene: 9. The CDR3 extends over 15 amino acids. The CDR3 coding sequence is TGTGCCAGCAGCCCTAGAGCTAGCGGTAACAATGAGCAGTTCTTC. Its protein is CASSPRASGNNEQFF. Full variable domain (remainder filled in from reference TRBV7-3 and TRBJ2-1): GAGVSQTPSNKVTEKGKYVELRCDPISGHTALYWYRQSLGQGPEFLIYFQGTGAADDSGLPNDRFFAVRPEGSVSTLKIQRTERGDSAVYLCASSPRASGNNEQFFGPGTRLTVL.

The J gene is TRBJ2-3, the V gene TRBV20-1, with TRBD2 matching over 10 bases. The CDR3 spans 19 residues. Germline V gives CDR1 DFQATT, CDR2 SNEGSKA (reference sequence). V was clipped by 5 bases and J by 5 bases; unmatched bases: 22. The CDR3 nucleotides read TGCAGTGCTGGTCCCCGGGCAGGGGGACATGGACTAGCGGTAGATACGCAGTATTTT. It is translated as CSAGPRAGGHGLAVDTQYF.

This clonotype was picked up a small number of times. This chain uses TRBV10-3 with TRBJ2-7; 7 nucleotides line up with TRBD2. With 6 bases clipped from V and 4 bases from J, the junction kept 15 bases outside the gene matches. CDR1 is ENHRY, CDR2 SYGVKD, per germline. This CDR3 has 16 residues. DNA of the CDR3: TGTGCCATCAGGAACCACCTAGCGGACGGGCGATACGAGCAGTACTTC. Amino acid sequence: CAIRNHLADGRYEQYF.

V is TRBV28 and J is TRBJ1-3; D perhaps matches TRBD1 (6 bases). The CDR3 contains 14 residues. CDR1 is MDHEN and CDR2 is SYDVKM in the germline V gene. Between the trimmed V and J ends, which lost 5 bases and 8 bases, there was a span of 16 bases. The CDR3 DNA is TGTGCCAGCAGTCTACTTAGGGGGAGGGACACCATATATTTT. It codes for CASSLLRGRDTIYF.

V gene TRBV12-3 or TRBV12-4 combines with J gene TRBJ2-5; D is undetermined. The CDR3 loop spans 15 amino acids. With 3 bases removed from V and 5 bases from J, the gap between germline ends came to 16 bases. CDR3 bases: TGTGCCAGCAGTTTCAGAAGTCCTTCCGTCGAGACCCAGTACTTC. Protein: CASSFRSPSVETQYF.

This clonotype has more than one count but fewer than ten. The chain recombines TRBV6-5 with TRBJ1-1; the D is unclear. V was cut by 9 bases and J by 1 base, with 9 bases left in between. Germline CDR1 and CDR2: MNHEY and SVGAGI. The CDR3 covers 12 residues. CDR3 amino acids: CARRTANTEAFF. The DNA for the CDR3 is TGTGCCAGGCGGACTGCGAACACTGAAGCTTTCTTT.

This clonotype was seen a handful of times. This chain connects TRBV18 to TRBJ1-5, with a weak D call TRBD1 (5 bases). The CDR3 is 16 amino acids. The V end was cut by 3 bases, the J end by 1 base, with 13 bases between. Germline-derived CDR1 and CDR2 are KGHSH and LQKENI. The CDR3 sequence is CASSPVVGTSNQPQHF. CDR3 DNA sequence: TGTGCCAGCTCACCCGTGGTGGGGACCAGCAATCAGCCCCAGCATTTT.

The chain uses TRBV15 and TRBJ2-4; tentatively, D is TRBD2 (5 bases). Germline lookup yields CDR1 LNHNV and CDR2 YYDKDF (reference sequence). Trimming cost V 2 bases and J 5 bases, with 22 bases left between them. The CDR3 is made up of 18 amino acids. In DNA, the CDR3 is TGTGCCACCAGCAGACTGAGAGGGTGGGCGGTCGACGAAAACATTCAGTACTTC. Its translation is CATSRLRGWAVDENIQYF.

V usage is TRBV6-2 or TRBV6-3 and J usage is TRBJ2-5, with D unclear. Germline assignment: CDR1 MNHEY and CDR2 SVGEGT. V shed 6 bases and J shed 2 bases, with 10 bases lying between them. CDR3 length: 13 amino acids. The CDR3 DNA reads TGTGCCAGCAGACACCCAAGGCAAGAGACCCAGTACTTC. It yields the protein CASRHPRQETQYF.

The chain recombines TRBV6-6 with TRBJ1-1, with 7 bases that match TRBD1. The ends lost 5 bases at V and 11 bases at J; junction bases unmatched: 8. The CDR3 has 12 amino acids. The germline V gene has CDR1 MNHNY and CDR2 SVGAGI (reference sequence). CDR3 loop: CASSPLGQDAFF. The CDR3 DNA reads TGTGCCAGCAGTCCCCTCGGACAGGACGCTTTCTTT.

The CDR3, as DNA: TGTGCCAGTGTCGAGGCGGGGGGTGTGAGGGAGCAGTACTTC. This sequence encodes CASVEAGGVREQYF. The genes are TRBV28 and TRBJ2-7; 8 nucleotides match TRBD2. Germline-derived CDR1 and CDR2 are MDHEN and SYDVKM. The CDR3 runs 14 residues. The ends lost 9 bases at V and 7 bases at J; junction bases unmatched: 14.

There are a few counts of this clonotype. V gene TRBV19 combines with J gene TRBJ2-1, with TRBD1 identical over 7 bases. The CDR3 loop spans 16 amino acids. The junction had 3 bases not matched to a gene; V was cut back by 1 base and J by 0 bases. Germline V gives CDR1 LNHDA, CDR2 SQIVND (reference sequence). CDR3 DNA sequence: TGTGCCAGTAGTATAGCGACAGGGATCTCCTACAATGAGCAGTTCTTC. Translated: CASSIATGISYNEQFF.

In this sample, this clonotype turned up a few times. This sequence joins TRBV28 and TRBJ2-7; a weak D match, TRBD2 (6 bases). Per germline, CDR1 MDHEN and CDR2 SYDVKM. The CDR3 spans 11 residues. Trimming removed 5 bases from V and 8 bases from J, with 10 bases in between. CDR3 in DNA: TGTGCCAGCAGTACCCGCGGGAAGCAGTACTTC. This codes for CASSTRGKQYF.